Following are 32 T cell receptor beta chains from one sample sequenced in a study of human T cells and chemical hapten exposure. Described time point: patch test 1, 2 weeks after DPC sensitization. Noted treatment: therapeutic diphenylcyclopropenone sensitization with weekly scalp DPC. TCRdb ran MiXCR on the RACE reads and lists one entry per CDR3 protein. Of around 340,000 distinct CDR3 sequences in the sample, approximately 6.3% were seen once. The starting material was whole blood, obtained in connection with sensitization to the hapten diphenylcyclopropenone (DPC). These receptors originate from a woman aged 18 to 35 with alopecia areata. Some clones in this sample may be carry-over from other donors' samples.

This clonotype was picked up many times. The V and J genes are TRBV6-5 and TRBJ1-1; TRBD1 is a possible D gene (5 bases). Germline V gene sequence: CDR1 MNHEY, CDR2 SVGAGI. V shed 10 bases and J shed 4 bases, with 19 bases lying between them. The CDR3 runs to 14 residues. The CDR3 sequence is CATAWGDWATEAFF. CDR3 nucleotide sequence: TGTGCCACCGCGTGGGGGGACTGGGCCACTGAAGCTTTCTTT.

This clonotype was detected only a few times. The chain is built from TRBV4-3 and TRBJ2-1, with D possibly matching TRBD1 (5 bases). From germline, CDR1 is LGHNA and CDR2 YSLEER. The CDR3 runs to 16 residues. V gave up 5 bases and J gave up 2 bases, with 16 bases separating them. CDR3 DNA: TGCGCCAGCAGCTTTACAGGCCTTAATGCCTACAATGAGCAGTTCTTC. Its translation: CASSFTGLNAYNEQFF.

The chain carries TRBV5-1 and TRBJ1-5; unclear D gene. CDR3 length: 13 residues. The V and J ends lost 0 bases and 5 bases respectively, with 6 bases between them. In germline, CDR1 is SGHRS, CDR2 YFSETQ. CDR3 amino acids: CASSLDGDQPQHF. The CDR3 DNA reads TGCGCCAGCAGCTTGGATGGGGATCAGCCCCAGCATTTT.

This clonotype was detected only a few times. The chain couples TRBV29-1 to TRBJ1-2, with 7 positions matching TRBD1. The length of the CDR3 is 13 residues. J was trimmed by 6 bases and V by 0 bases; bases with no gene match: 4. From germline, CDR1 is SQVTM and CDR2 ANQGSEA. CDR3 DNA sequence: TGCAGCGTTGAAGATAAGGGGGCGAATGGCTACACCTTC. It is translated as CSVEDKGANGYTF.

This CDR3 reads CASSVWASGTDTQYF. In DNA form, the CDR3 reads TGTGCCAGCAGTGTCTGGGCTAGCGGAACAGATACGCAGTATTTT. The rearrangement links TRBV27 to TRBJ2-3, with 7 bases fitting TRBD2. This CDR3 has 15 residues. The germline gives CDR1 MNHEY, CDR2 SMNVEV (reference sequence). J lost 3 bases, V lost 5 bases, and 8 bases had no gene match.

The J gene is TRBJ2-1, the V gene TRBV24-1, with no clear D. Germline-derived CDR1 and CDR2 are KGHDR and SFDVKD. The V end was cut by 3 bases, the J end by 10 bases, with 12 bases between. The CDR3 has 13 amino acids. CDR3 sequence reads: CATSDPFTSEQFF. In DNA, the CDR3 is TGTGCCACCAGTGATCCATTTACCTCCGAGCAGTTCTTC.

The chain carries TRBV3-1 and TRBJ2-7; D remains ambiguous. There are 12 residues in the CDR3. The ends were cut back, 0 bases at V and 8 bases at J, with 8 bases in the middle. The V gene's germline CDR1 is LGHDT and CDR2 YNNKEL (reference sequence). CDR3 amino acids: CASSQERRKQYF. The DNA of the CDR3 is TGTGCCAGCAGCCAAGAGCGCCGGAAGCAGTACTTC.

The chain combines TRBV5-1 with TRBJ2-1, with TRBD1 as a possible D gene (5 bases). Deletions cut 0 bases from V and 3 bases from J, with 7 bases between. CDR3 length: 14 residues. Germline V gene data show CDR1 as SGHRS and CDR2 as YFSETQ. DNA for the CDR3: TGCGCCAGCAGCTTGGCCACAGGCTACAATGAGCAGTTCTTC. This gives the protein CASSLATGYNEQFF.

V gene TRBV29-1 combines with J gene TRBJ1-2; 9 positions agree with TRBD1. The germline gives CDR1 SQVTM, CDR2 ANQGSEA. This CDR3 region has 14 residues. Trimming at V came to 6 bases and at J to 7 bases, leaving 12 bases not matched to a gene. CDR3 region: CSVGGGQGNRGYTF. Written as DNA, the CDR3 is TGCAGCGTAGGCGGGGGACAGGGTAACCGTGGCTACACCTTC.

V gene TRBV9 combines with J gene TRBJ1-1, with D unclear. V was shortened by 4 bases and J by 0 bases, with 19 bases between the two germline ends. CDR1 and CDR2 from the germline V gene are SGDLS and YYNGEE. There are 17 residues in the CDR3. This CDR3 is CASSPYALPHMNTEAFF. Here the CDR3 DNA reads TGTGCCAGCAGCCCCTATGCGTTACCCCACATGAACACTGAAGCTTTCTTT. Drawing the rest from reference TRBV9 and TRBJ1-1, the complete variable domain is DSGVTQTPKHLITATGQRVTLRCSPRSGDLSVYWYQQSLDQGLQFLIQYYNGEERAKGNILERFSAQQFPDLHSELNLSSLELGDSALYFCASSPYALPHMNTEAFFGQGTRLTVV.

This clonotype was picked up a small number of times. The chain combines TRBV4-1 with TRBJ2-3; D might be TRBD2 (6 bases). CDR1 and CDR2 (germline): MGHRA, YSYEKL. This CDR3 contains 16 residues. V was cut by 0 bases and J by 5 bases, with 15 bases left in between. CDR3 nucleotides: TGCGCCAGCAGCCAAGAGGGACTCTCCAGCGGAGATACGCAGTATTTT. Amino acid sequence: CASSQEGLSSGDTQYF.

This clonotype was detected ten times or more. The V and J genes are TRBV5-6 and TRBJ2-1, with TRBD1 matching over 8 bases. This CDR3 has 17 amino acids. From germline, CDR1 is SGHDT and CDR2 YYEEEE. V lost 4 bases to trimming and J lost 0 bases; unmatched junction nucleotides: 9. In DNA form, the CDR3 reads TGTGCCAGCAGCCGAGACAGGGGAGCGAACTCCTACAATGAGCAGTTCTTC. Translation gives CASSRDRGANSYNEQFF.

This clonotype showed up just a few times. The V call is TRBV5-1, the J call TRBJ2-7; D not resolved. The V gene lost 4 bases and the J gene lost 6 bases, with 14 bases spanning the gap. From germline, CDR1 is SGHRS and CDR2 YFSETQ. This CDR3 spans 13 amino acids. The CDR3 coding sequence is TGCGCCAGCAGCCTCGACCCAGCCGGCGAGCAGTACTTC. It codes for CASSLDPAGEQYF.

V and J are TRBV20-1 and TRBJ2-3; TRBD2 is a possible D gene (6 bases). The CDR3 covers 14 residues. CDR1 and CDR2 from the germline V gene are DFQATT and SNEGSKA (reference sequence). Trimming took off 5 bases at V and 0 bases at J, with 12 bases between the two ends. The CDR3: CSAEEGRSTDTQYF. The CDR3 nucleotides are TGCAGTGCTGAGGAGGGCAGGAGCACAGATACGCAGTATTTT.

This clonotype was found a few times. The chain employs TRBV4-1 and TRBJ1-6, with D tentatively TRBD1 (5 bases). The V gene's germline CDR1 is MGHRA and CDR2 YSYEKL. With 2 bases removed from V and 7 bases from J, the gap between germline ends came to 12 bases. The CDR3 spans 15 residues. CDR3 nucleotide sequence: TGCGCCAGCAGCCAACAGCAGGGACTGAATTCACCCCTCCACTTT. Encoded protein: CASSQQQGLNSPLHF.

This chain connects TRBV20-1 to TRBJ1-4; the D gene is possibly TRBD1 (5 bases). V was pared by 5 bases and J by 4 bases, with 11 bases between. Germline V lookup: CDR1 DFQATT, CDR2 SNEGSKA (reference sequence). The CDR3 has 13 residues. The CDR3 region is CSALGPINEKLFF. The CDR3 DNA reads as TGCAGTGCTCTGGGACCTATTAATGAAAAACTGTTTTTT.

This clonotype has just a few counts. Here the CDR3 reads CASSLYSQDRGGYGYTF. The CDR3 DNA is TGTGCCAGCAGTCTATACTCCCAAGACAGGGGCGGCTATGGCTACACCTTC. This chain joins TRBV27 and TRBJ1-2, with 8 bases that match TRBD1. J gave up 4 bases and V 5 bases, and 15 bases lay outside the gene matches. The CDR3 runs 17 residues. The germline CDR1 and CDR2 sequences are MNHEY and SMNVEV (reference sequence).

The chain joins TRBV6-5 to TRBJ2-1; either TRBD1 or TRBD2 may supply D (5 bases each). The CDR3 extends over 12 amino acids. Germline assignment: CDR1 MNHEY and CDR2 SVGAGI. The V and J ends lost 5 bases and 8 bases respectively, with 10 bases between them. The CDR3 DNA reads TGTGCCAGCAGTAGGGGACCTGATGAGCAGTTCTTC. Translated: CASSRGPDEQFF.

This clonotype was observed at least ten times. The rearrangement links TRBV2 to TRBJ1-5, with D tentatively TRBD1 (5 bases). The CDR3 is 13 amino acids. V lost 9 bases, J lost 5 bases, and 14 bases lay in between. Germline V CDR1 and CDR2: SNHLY, FYNNEI. CDR3 loop: CASPGHPHQPQHF. CDR3 DNA sequence: TGTGCCAGTCCTGGACACCCACATCAGCCCCAGCATTTT.

This clonotype was observed at least ten times. The chain couples TRBV25-1 to TRBJ2-7; TRBD1 is a possible D gene (6 bases). The germline V and J ends were trimmed by 2 bases and 2 bases, with 7 bases remaining between them. The CDR3 is 13 residues long. CDR1 is MGHDK, CDR2 SYGVNS, per germline. CDR3 protein: CASSERGTYEQYF. CDR3 sequence (DNA): TGTGCCAGCAGTGAAAGGGGGACCTACGAGCAGTACTTC.

This clonotype was seen a few times. The chain couples TRBV24-1 to TRBJ2-2; tentative D call: TRBD2 (6 bases). Germline CDR1 reads KGHDR; CDR2 reads SFDVKD. The CDR3 is 17 amino acids. V shed 0 bases and J shed 3 bases, with 13 bases lying between them. The DNA for the CDR3 is TGTGCCACCAGTGATTTGCGGGCAGGAGGGGACACCGGGGAGCTGTTTTTT. It is translated as CATSDLRAGGDTGELFF.

This sequence joins TRBV6-5 and TRBJ2-3; D gene ambiguous. Germline loops: CDR1 MNHEY, CDR2 SVGAGI. The CDR3 has 14 residues. The V gene lost 8 bases and the J gene lost 0 bases, with 12 bases spanning the gap. CDR3 region: CASRRGGSTDTQYF. The CDR3 DNA reads TGTGCCAGCCGTCGCGGTGGAAGCACAGATACGCAGTATTTT.

Ten or more counts support this clonotype. At one of its ends the junction is not consistent with the germline gene, which may arise from a read error. The V and J genes are TRBV10-3 and TRBJ2-7, with unresolved D. CDR3 length: 12 residues. CDR1 is ENHRY, CDR2 SYGVKD, per germline. CDR3: CAVSESGYEQYF. For the CDR3, the DNA is TGTGCCGTCAGTGAGTCAGGCTACGAGCAGTACTTC.

This clonotype was detected only a few times. The chain joins TRBV7-8 to TRBJ1-3; perhaps TRBD1 as D (5 bases). Trimming pared 1 base from V and 12 bases from J, leaving 7 bases between. CDR3 size: 11 residues. Germline-derived CDR1 and CDR2 are SGHVS and FQNEAQ. CDR3 DNA sequence: TGTGCCAGCAGCTTAGGTCAGGGCATATATTTT. Protein product: CASSLGQGIYF. Full variable domain (remainder filled in from reference TRBV7-8 and TRBJ1-3): GAGVSQSPRYKVAKRGQDVALRCDPISGHVSLFWYQQALGQGPEFLTYFQNEAQLDKSGLPSDRFFAERPEGSVSTLKIQRTQQEDSAVYLCASSLGQGIYFGEGSWLTVV.

This clonotype was observed at least ten times. The chain combines TRBV6-6 with TRBJ1-6; tentative D call: TRBD1 (5 bases). V was clipped by 0 bases and J by 7 bases, with 7 bases between them. The CDR3 contains 14 residues. The V gene's germline CDR1 is MNHNY and CDR2 SVGAGI (reference sequence). In DNA, the CDR3 is TGTGCCAGCAGTTACTCGGGGGGAAATTCACCCCTCCACTTT. It is translated as CASSYSGGNSPLHF.

This clonotype was observed many times. This chain connects TRBV7-2 to TRBJ2-1; D ambiguous. The ends were cut back, 1 base at V and 2 bases at J, with 3 bases in the middle. The CDR3 is made up of 13 amino acids. Germline V lookup: CDR1 SGHTA, CDR2 FQGNSA. Here the CDR3 reads CASSLGTYNEQFF. CDR3 in DNA: TGTGCCAGCAGCTTAGGGACCTACAATGAGCAGTTCTTC. Using reference TRBV7-2 and TRBJ2-1 for the parts outside the CDR3, the full variable domain is GAGVSQSPSNKVTEKGKDVELRCDPISGHTALYWYRQSLGQGLEFLIYFQGNSAPDKSGLPSDRFSAERTGGSVSTLTIQRTQQEDSAVYLCASSLGTYNEQFFGPGTRLTVL.

V is TRBV30 and J is TRBJ1-4; unclear D gene. CDR3 length equals 14 residues. The germline V gene encodes CDR1 GTSNPN and CDR2 SVGIG (reference sequence). Between the trimmed V and J ends, which lost 8 bases and 0 bases, there was a span of 13 bases. The CDR3 reads CAGPPTATNEKLFF. DNA of the CDR3: TGTGCCGGCCCCCCGACCGCAACTAATGAAAAACTGTTTTTT.

The CDR3 region has the DNA TGTGCCAGCAGCTCAAGACAGGTCACAGATACGCAGTATTTT. This translates into CASSSRQVTDTQYF. The genes are TRBV7-2 and TRBJ2-3; possible D gene TRBD1, 6 bases. This CDR3 has 14 amino acids. CDR1 is SGHTA and CDR2 is FQGNSA in the germline V gene. V lost 4 bases to trimming and J lost 2 bases, with 10 bases between them.

This clonotype was found many times. CDR3 sequence: CASSLNRGFKNIQYF. The CDR3 DNA reads as TGCGCCAGCAGCTTGAACAGGGGCTTTAAAAACATTCAGTACTTC. The chain joins TRBV5-1 to TRBJ2-4, with 7 bases fitting TRBD1. The J segment lost 4 bases and the V segment lost 1 base, leaving 5 bases of the junction unmatched. Germline V gives CDR1 SGHRS, CDR2 YFSETQ. The CDR3 runs 15 residues. Using reference TRBV5-1 and TRBJ2-4 for the parts outside the CDR3, the full variable domain is KAGVTQTPRYLIKTRGQQVTLSCSPISGHRSVSWYQQTPGQGLQFLFEYFSETQRNKGNFPGRFSGRQFSNSRSEMNVSTLELGDSALYLCASSLNRGFKNIQYFGAGTRLSVL.

This clonotype showed up just once. The chain employs TRBV4-2 and TRBJ2-2, with 7 bases matching TRBD1. The CDR3 is made up of 15 amino acids. Germline V CDR1 and CDR2: LGHNA, YNFKEQ. With V trimmed by 2 bases and J by 3 bases, 3 bases remained unmatched. The CDR3 loop reads CASSQQGTDTGELFF. The DNA for the CDR3 is TGTGCCAGCAGCCAACAGGGGACAGACACCGGGGAGCTGTTTTTT.

This clonotype was counted at least ten times. The chain joins TRBV20-1 to TRBJ2-7, with D perhaps TRBD1 (6 bases). The CDR3 spans 13 residues. Germline lookup yields CDR1 DFQATT and CDR2 SNEGSKA (reference sequence). V lost 0 bases, J lost 5 bases, and 11 bases lay in between. This CDR3 is CSARDLTGNEQYF. The CDR3 bases are TGCAGTGCTAGAGATCTTACAGGGAACGAGCAGTACTTC.

In its sample, this clonotype was seen a few times. The chain combines TRBV9 with TRBJ1-2; D unresolved. CDR3 length: 15 amino acids. Germline assignment: CDR1 SGDLS and CDR2 YYNGEE. The ends were cut back, 3 bases at V and 4 bases at J, with 16 bases in the middle. CDR3 DNA: TGTGCCAGCAGCGATGCATATAAAGGGATCTATGGCTACACCTTC. As protein: CASSDAYKGIYGYTF.